This T cell receptor beta chain comes out of a study of CD8 T cells in Susac syndrome. Random hexamers primed reverse transcription of about 0.45 to 1 ug RNA. MiXCR, run by TCRdb on the immunoSEQ multiplex PCR reads, gives a single entry per CDR3 protein. The sample carries approximately 170,000 distinct CDR3 sequences, around 92% recorded once. The receptor's source is a human donor in good health. The material sequenced was CD4+ T cells from PBMCs.

CDR3 bases: TGTGCCAGCTCACCACCGACAGGGGGCTTACAGGGCAATGAGCAGTTCTTC. Its translation is CASSPPTGGLQGNEQFF. The chain employs TRBV18 and TRBJ2-1; 10 bases align to TRBD1. The CDR3 covers 17 residues. V shed 0 bases, J shed 6 bases, and the junction held 8 bases outside the gene matches. CDR1 is KGHSH and CDR2 is LQKENI in the germline V gene.